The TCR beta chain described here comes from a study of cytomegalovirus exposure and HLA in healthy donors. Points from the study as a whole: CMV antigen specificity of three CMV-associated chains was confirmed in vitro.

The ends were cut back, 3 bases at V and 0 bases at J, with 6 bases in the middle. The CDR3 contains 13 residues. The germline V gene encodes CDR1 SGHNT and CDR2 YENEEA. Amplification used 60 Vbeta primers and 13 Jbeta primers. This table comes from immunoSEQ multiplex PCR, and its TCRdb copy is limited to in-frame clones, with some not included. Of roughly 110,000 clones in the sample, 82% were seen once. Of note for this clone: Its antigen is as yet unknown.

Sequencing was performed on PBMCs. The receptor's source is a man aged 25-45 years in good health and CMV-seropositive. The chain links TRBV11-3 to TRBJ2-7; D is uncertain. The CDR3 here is CASSFRVSYEQYF. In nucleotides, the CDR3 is TGTGCCAGCAGCTTTCGGGTCTCCTACGAGCAGTACTTC.